This T cell receptor (beta chain) was sequenced for a study of immune evolution from preneoplasia to lung adenocarcinoma. Clones were read by immunoSEQ multiplex PCR, and TCRdb kept only the in-frame ones, dropping some. The sample holds 6,500 to 10,000 clones, 70% to 85% seen once. The receptor was isolated from a person aged 45-69 years with lung adenocarcinoma. The sequencing input was FFPE invasive lung adenocarcinoma tissue.

In DNA form, the CDR3 reads TGTGCCAGCAGTAGGACTAGCGGGACCTACGAGCAGTACTTC. It encodes CASSRTSGTYEQYF. This sequence joins TRBV27 and TRBJ2-7; 12 bases are shared with TRBD2. J lost 2 bases, V lost 5 bases, and 1 base had no gene match. Germline CDR1 MNHEY, CDR2 SMNVEV (reference sequence). The CDR3 contains 14 residues.